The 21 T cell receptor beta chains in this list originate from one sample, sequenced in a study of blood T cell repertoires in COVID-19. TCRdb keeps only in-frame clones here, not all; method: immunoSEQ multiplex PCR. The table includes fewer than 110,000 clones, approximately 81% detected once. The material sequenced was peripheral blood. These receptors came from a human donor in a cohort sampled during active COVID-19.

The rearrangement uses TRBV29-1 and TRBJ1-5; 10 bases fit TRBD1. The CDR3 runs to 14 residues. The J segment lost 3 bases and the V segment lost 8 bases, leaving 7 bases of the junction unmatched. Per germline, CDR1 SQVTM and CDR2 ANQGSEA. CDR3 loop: CSTRTGGDNQPQHF. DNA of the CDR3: TGCAGCACGAGGACAGGGGGAGACAATCAGCCCCAGCATTTT.

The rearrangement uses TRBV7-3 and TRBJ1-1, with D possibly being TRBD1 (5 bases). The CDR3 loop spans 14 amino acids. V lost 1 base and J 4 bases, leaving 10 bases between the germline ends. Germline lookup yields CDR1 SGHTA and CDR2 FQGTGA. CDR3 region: CASSLMGGGTEAFF. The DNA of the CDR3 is TGTGCCAGCAGCTTAATGGGGGGTGGCACTGAAGCTTTCTTT.

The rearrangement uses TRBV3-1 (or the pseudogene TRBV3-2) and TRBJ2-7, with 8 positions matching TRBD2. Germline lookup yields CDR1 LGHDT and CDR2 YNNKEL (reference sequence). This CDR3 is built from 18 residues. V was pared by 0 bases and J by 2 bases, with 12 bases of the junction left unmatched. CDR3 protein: CASSQDSAGGEEAYEQYF. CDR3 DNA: TGTGCCAGCAGCCAAGATTCGGCGGGAGGTGAAGAAGCCTACGAGCAGTACTTC.

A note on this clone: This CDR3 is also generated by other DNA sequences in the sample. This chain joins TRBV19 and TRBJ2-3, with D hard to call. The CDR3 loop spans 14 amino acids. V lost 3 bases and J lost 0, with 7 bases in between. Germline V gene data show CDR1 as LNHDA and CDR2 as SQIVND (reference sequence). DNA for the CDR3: TGTGCCAGTAGTATCAGGCAGAGCACAGATACGCAGTATTTT. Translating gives CASSIRQSTDTQYF.

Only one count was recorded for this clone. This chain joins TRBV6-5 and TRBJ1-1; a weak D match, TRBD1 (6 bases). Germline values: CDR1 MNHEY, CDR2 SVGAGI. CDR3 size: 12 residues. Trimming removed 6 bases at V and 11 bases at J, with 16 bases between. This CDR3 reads CASSTPPGEAFF. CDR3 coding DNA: TGTGCCAGCAGCACCCCCCCAGGGGAGGCTTTCTTT.

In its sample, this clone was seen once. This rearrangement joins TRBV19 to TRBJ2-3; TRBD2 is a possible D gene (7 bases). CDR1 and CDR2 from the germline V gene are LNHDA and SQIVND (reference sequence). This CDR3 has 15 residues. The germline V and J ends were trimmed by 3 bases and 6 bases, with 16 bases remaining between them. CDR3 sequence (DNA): TGTGCCAGTAGTATTGGGTTGCGGGGGCAGGATACGCAGTATTTT. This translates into CASSIGLRGQDTQYF.

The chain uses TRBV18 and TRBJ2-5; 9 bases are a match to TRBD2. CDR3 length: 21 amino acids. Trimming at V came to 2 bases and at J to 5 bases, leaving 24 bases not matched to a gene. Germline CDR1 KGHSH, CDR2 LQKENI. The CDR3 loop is CASSPFLIGGRARSTRETQYF. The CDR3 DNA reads TGTGCCAGCTCACCATTTCTTATTGGCGGGAGGGCCCGGTCGACACGGGAGACCCAGTACTTC. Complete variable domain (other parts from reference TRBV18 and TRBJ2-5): NAGVMQNPRHLVRRRGQEARLRCSPMKGHSHVYWYRQLPEEGLKFMVYLQKENIIDESGMPKERFSAEFPKEGPSILRIQQVVRGDSAAYFCASSPFLIGGRARSTRETQYFGPGTRLLVL.

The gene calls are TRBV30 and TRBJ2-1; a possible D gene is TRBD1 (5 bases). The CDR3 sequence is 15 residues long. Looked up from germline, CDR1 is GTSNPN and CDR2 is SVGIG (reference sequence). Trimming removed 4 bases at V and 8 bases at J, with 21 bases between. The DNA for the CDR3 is TGTGCCTGGAAAAAAGATGACAGACATTCAGATGAGCAGTTCTTC. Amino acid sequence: CAWKKDDRHSDEQFF.

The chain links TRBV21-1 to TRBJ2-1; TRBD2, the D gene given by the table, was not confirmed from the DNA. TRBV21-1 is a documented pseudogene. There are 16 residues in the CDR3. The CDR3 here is CASSSPASGSYNEQFF. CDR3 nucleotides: TGTGCCAGCAGCAGCCCGGCGAGCGGTTCCTACAATGAGCAGTTCTTC.

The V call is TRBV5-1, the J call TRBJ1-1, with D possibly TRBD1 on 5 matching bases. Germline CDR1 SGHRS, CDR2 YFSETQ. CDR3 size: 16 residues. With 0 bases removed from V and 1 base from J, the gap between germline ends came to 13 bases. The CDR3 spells CASSLEIWGANTEAFF. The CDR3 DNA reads TGCGCCAGCAGCTTGGAAATATGGGGCGCGAACACTGAAGCTTTCTTT.

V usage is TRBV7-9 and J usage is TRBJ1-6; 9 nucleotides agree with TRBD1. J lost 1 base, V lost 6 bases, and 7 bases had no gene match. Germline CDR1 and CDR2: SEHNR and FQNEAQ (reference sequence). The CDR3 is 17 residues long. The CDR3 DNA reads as TGTGCCAGCAGTCCAACAGGGGGCGAATCCTATAATTCACCCCTCCACTTT. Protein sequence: CASSPTGGESYNSPLHF.

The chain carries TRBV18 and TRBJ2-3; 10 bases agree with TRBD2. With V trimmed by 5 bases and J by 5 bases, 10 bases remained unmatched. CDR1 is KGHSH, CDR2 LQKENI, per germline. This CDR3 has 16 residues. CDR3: CASSSFASGREDTQYF. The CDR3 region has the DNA TGTGCCAGCTCATCATTCGCTAGCGGGAGAGAAGATACGCAGTATTTT.

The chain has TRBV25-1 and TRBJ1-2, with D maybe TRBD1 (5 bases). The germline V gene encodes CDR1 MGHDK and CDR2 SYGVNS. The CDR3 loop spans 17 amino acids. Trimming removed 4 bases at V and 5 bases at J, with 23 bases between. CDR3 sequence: CASSANKGRGELYGYTF. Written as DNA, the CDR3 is TGTGCCAGCAGTGCAAACAAGGGGAGGGGAGAATTGTATGGCTACACCTTC.

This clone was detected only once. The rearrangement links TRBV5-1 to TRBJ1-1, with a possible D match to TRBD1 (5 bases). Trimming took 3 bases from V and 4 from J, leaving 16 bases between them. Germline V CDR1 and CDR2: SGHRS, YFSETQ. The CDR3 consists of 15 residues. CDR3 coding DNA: TGCGCCAGCAGCTCAGTAGTATGGGGGGGCACTGAAGCTTTCTTT. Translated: CASSSVVWGGTEAFF.

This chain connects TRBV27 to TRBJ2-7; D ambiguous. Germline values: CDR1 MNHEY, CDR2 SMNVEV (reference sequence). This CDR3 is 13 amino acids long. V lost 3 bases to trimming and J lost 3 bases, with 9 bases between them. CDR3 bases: TGTGCCAGCAGTTTCCCCTCAGGCTACGAGCAGTACTTC. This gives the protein CASSFPSGYEQYF.

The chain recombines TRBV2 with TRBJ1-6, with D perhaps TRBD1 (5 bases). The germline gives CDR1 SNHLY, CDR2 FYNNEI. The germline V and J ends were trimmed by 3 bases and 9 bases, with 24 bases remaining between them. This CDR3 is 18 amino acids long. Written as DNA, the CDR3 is TGTGCCAGCAGTGACAACCCGCCCCTGGGAGGGGCCAGTTCACCCCTCCACTTT. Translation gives CASSDNPPLGGASSPLHF.

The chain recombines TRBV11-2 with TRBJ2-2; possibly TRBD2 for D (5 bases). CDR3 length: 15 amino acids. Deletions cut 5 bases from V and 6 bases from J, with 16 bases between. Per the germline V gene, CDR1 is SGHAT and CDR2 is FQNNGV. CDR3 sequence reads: CASSATGTGAGELFF. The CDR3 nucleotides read TGTGCCAGCAGCGCTACTGGTACCGGGGCCGGGGAGCTGTTTTTT.

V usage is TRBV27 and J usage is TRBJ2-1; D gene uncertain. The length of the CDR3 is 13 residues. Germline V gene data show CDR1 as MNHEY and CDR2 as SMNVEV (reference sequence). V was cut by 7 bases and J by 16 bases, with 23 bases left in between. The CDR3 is CASTSPPAAKQFF. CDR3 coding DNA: TGTGCCAGCACCTCACCCCCTGCGGCCAAACAATTCTTC.

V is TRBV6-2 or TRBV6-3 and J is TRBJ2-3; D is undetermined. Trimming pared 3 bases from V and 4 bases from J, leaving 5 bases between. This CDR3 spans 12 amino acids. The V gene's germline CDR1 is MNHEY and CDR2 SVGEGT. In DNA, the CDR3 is TGTGCCAGCAGTTATGTAGCAGATACGCAGTATTTT. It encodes CASSYVADTQYF.

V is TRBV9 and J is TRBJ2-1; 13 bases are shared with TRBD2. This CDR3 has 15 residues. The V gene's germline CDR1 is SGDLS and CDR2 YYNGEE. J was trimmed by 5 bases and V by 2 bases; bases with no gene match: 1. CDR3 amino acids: CASSVGTSGNNEQFF. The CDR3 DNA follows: TGTGCCAGCAGCGTGGGGACTAGCGGGAACAATGAGCAGTTCTTC.

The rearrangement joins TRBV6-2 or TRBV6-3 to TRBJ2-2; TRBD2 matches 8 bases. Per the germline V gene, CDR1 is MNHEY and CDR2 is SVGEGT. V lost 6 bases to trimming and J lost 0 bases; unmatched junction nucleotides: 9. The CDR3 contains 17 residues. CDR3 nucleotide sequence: TGTGCCAGCAGCCCCACAAGCGGGAGAACGAACACCGGGGAGCTGTTTTTT. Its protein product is CASSPTSGRTNTGELFF.